The present T cell receptor (beta chain) was sequenced within a study of blood T cell repertoires in COVID-19. The table came from immunoSEQ multiplex PCR; TCRdb's copy has only in-frame clones and leaves some out. The sample contains tens of thousands of clones, about 80% of which appear only once. CDR3 length: 15 residues. From germline, CDR1 is MNHNS and CDR2 SASEGT. V dropped 3 bases and J dropped 3; count of bases not matched to a gene: 8. This clonotype originated in an elderly woman with acute or convalescent COVID-19. Sequenced input: peripheral blood. This chain joins TRBV6-1 and TRBJ2-7, with TRBD2 identical over 7 bases. The CDR3 DNA follows: TGTGCCAGCAGTGACATGGGCCTAGCGGACTACGAGCAGTACTTC. It translates to CASSDMGLADYEQYF.